What follows are 24 T cell receptor beta chains derived from one specimen sequenced in a study of blood T cells in healthy people across ages. With a J-beta primer mix and a sample-barcoded 5' primer, a second PCR ran about 6 to 11 cycles. TCRdb re-analysed the 5' RACE reads in MiXCR, keeping a single row per CDR3 protein. The top ten clones hold about 2.9% of a sample with hundreds of thousands of distinct CDR3 sequences, approximately 24% of them seen once. The same sample was also used in a study of T cells of mothers and their children.

The sequenced sample consisted of blood. These receptors were obtained from a boy younger than 18 in good health.

The chain uses TRBV5-1 and TRBJ2-7; the D gene is possibly TRBD2 (6 bases). Trimming took off 4 bases at V and 4 bases at J, with 15 bases between the two ends. Germline V gives CDR1 SGHRS, CDR2 YFSETQ. The CDR3 covers 14 residues. The CDR3 region is CASSLREPPYEQYF. In nucleotides, the CDR3 is TGCGCCAGCAGCCTCCGGGAGCCGCCGTACGAGCAGTACTTC.

The chain couples TRBV29-1 to TRBJ2-4; 7 positions match TRBD1. V was clipped by 7 bases and J by 2 bases; unmatched bases: 8. CDR1 SQVTM and CDR2 ANQGSEA come from the germline V gene. There are 14 residues in the CDR3. The CDR3 is CSGAGTDPKNIQYF. The CDR3 bases are TGCAGCGGCGCCGGGACAGATCCCAAAAACATTCAGTACTTC.

The gene calls are TRBV7-2 and TRBJ2-5; 8 positions match TRBD1. The CDR3 is made up of 15 amino acids. Germline V lookup: CDR1 SGHTA, CDR2 FQGNSA. The trim removed 5 bases at V and 1 base at J, leaving 6 bases unmatched. The CDR3 here is CASSRQTGAQETQYF. The CDR3 DNA is TGTGCCAGCAGCCGACAGACAGGGGCCCAAGAGACCCAGTACTTC.

This clonotype was counted a few times. The CDR3 protein is CASRTTGRIEKLFF. The CDR3 nucleotides read TGTGCCAGCAGAACGACGGGGAGGATTGAAAAACTGTTTTTT. V and J are TRBV12-3 or TRBV12-4 and TRBJ1-4; no definite D call. This CDR3 is 14 amino acids long. The V end was cut by 6 bases, the J end by 7 bases, with 15 bases between.

The V and J genes are TRBV30 and TRBJ1-1, with TRBD1 matching over 7 bases. V lost 2 bases to trimming and J lost 4 bases; unmatched junction nucleotides: 4. Germline V gene data show CDR1 as GTSNPN and CDR2 as SVGIG (reference sequence). The CDR3 covers 13 residues. The CDR3 region is CAWSPTGLTEAFF. Written as DNA, the CDR3 is TGTGCCTGGAGTCCGACAGGGCTCACTGAAGCTTTCTTT.

This clonotype was observed a handful of times. V usage is TRBV7-9 and J usage is TRBJ1-1; D remains unclear. V lost 0 bases and J lost 7, with 6 bases in between. Germline CDR1 SEHNR, CDR2 FQNEAQ (reference sequence). The CDR3 is 12 residues long. CDR3 nucleotides: TGTGCCAGCAGCTTAGCGCTTGGTGAAGCTTTCTTT. This encodes CASSLALGEAFF.

This clonotype was picked up many times. V and J are TRBV5-1 and TRBJ2-5; tentative D call: TRBD1 (5 bases). The V gene lost 0 bases and the J gene lost 4 bases, with 13 bases spanning the gap. The germline gives CDR1 SGHRS, CDR2 YFSETQ. The CDR3 runs 15 residues. CDR3 nucleotide sequence: TGCGCCAGCAGCTTGGCGTCAGGGTATGGAGAGACCCAGTACTTC. It translates to CASSLASGYGETQYF.

The chain links TRBV11-3 to TRBJ2-1; possibly TRBD1 or TRBD2 for D (7 bases each). Germline-derived CDR1 and CDR2 are SGHNT and YENEEA. The CDR3 is 11 amino acids. V shed 8 bases and J shed 7 bases, with 9 bases lying between them. CDR3 sequence: CASQGGNEQFF. The CDR3 bases are TGTGCCAGCCAGGGGGGGAATGAGCAGTTCTTC.

This clonotype is a singleton in its sample. Here the CDR3 reads CASSLRQGLGNEQFF. CDR3 DNA: TGTGCCAGCAGTCTTAGACAGGGGCTGGGCAATGAGCAGTTCTTC. V is TRBV7-9 and J is TRBJ2-5, with TRBD1 matching 8 bases. The J call may be faulty, since TRBJ2-1 better matches the DNA end. Germline V CDR1 and CDR2: SEHNR, FQNEAQ (reference sequence). The CDR3 has 15 amino acids.

This clonotype came up a few times. J is TRBJ2-5 and V is TRBV5-1; D remains unclear. The CDR3 sequence is 14 residues long. Germline V gene lookup returns CDR1 SGHRS and CDR2 YFSETQ. V lost 4 bases and J 5 bases, leaving 15 bases between the germline ends. The CDR3 spells CASSTTHGPETQYF. The CDR3 bases are TGCGCCAGCAGCACCACTCATGGTCCGGAGACCCAGTACTTC.

In its sample, this clonotype was seen a few times. J is TRBJ1-4 and V is TRBV4-1; 8 bases line up with TRBD1. The ends lost 4 bases at V and 3 bases at J; junction bases unmatched: 7. The CDR3 loop spans 16 amino acids. The germline V gene has CDR1 MGHRA and CDR2 YSYEKL. In DNA, the CDR3 is TGCGCCAGCAGCCCGACAGGGGCTCGGTCTAATGAAAAACTGTTTTTT. Translation gives CASSPTGARSNEKLFF.

The chain couples TRBV27 to TRBJ1-2; D may be TRBD1 (6 bases). The CDR3 consists of 13 residues. Germline lookup yields CDR1 MNHEY and CDR2 SMNVEV (reference sequence). Trimming cost V 4 bases and J 7 bases, with 13 bases left between them. The CDR3 DNA follows: TGTGCCAGCAGTTCCCCGGGGGGGGCTGGCTACACCTTC. Amino acids: CASSSPGGAGYTF.

This clonotype showed up just a few times. The CDR3 sequence: CASSDYGQGPGANVLTF. The CDR3 bases are TGTGCCAGCAGTGACTATGGACAGGGACCTGGGGCCAACGTCCTGACTTTC. The rearrangement links TRBV25-1 to TRBJ2-6, with 8 bases identical to TRBD1. The CDR3 covers 17 residues. CDR1 is MGHDK and CDR2 is SYGVNS in the germline V gene. V lost 3 bases, J lost 2 bases, and 6 bases stayed unmatched.

The chain employs TRBV12-3 or TRBV12-4 and TRBJ2-5, with 16 bases identical to TRBD2. CDR3 length: 19 amino acids. V shed 7 bases, J shed 4 bases, and the junction held 15 bases outside the gene matches. For the CDR3, the DNA is TGTGCCAGCATGACAGGGGGACTAGCGGGGGGGCTAACGGGAGAGACCCAGTACTTC. Translation: CASMTGGLAGGLTGETQYF.

The chain is built from TRBV9 and TRBJ2-5; D is perhaps TRBD2 (6 bases). This CDR3 has 15 amino acids. From germline, CDR1 is SGDLS and CDR2 YYNGEE. The ends were cut back, 4 bases at V and 1 base at J, with 14 bases in the middle. CDR3 sequence: CASSPRGVFQETQYF. The DNA for the CDR3 is TGTGCCAGCAGCCCTCGCGGGGTATTCCAAGAGACCCAGTACTTC.

The chain recombines TRBV7-6 with TRBJ2-7; a possible D gene is TRBD1 (6 bases). V was pared by 1 base and J by 3 bases, with 16 bases between. The CDR3 has 16 amino acids. Germline V lookup: CDR1 SGHVS, CDR2 FNYEAQ. Here the CDR3 reads CASSLGPPGQNYEQYF. In nucleotides, the CDR3 is TGTGCCAGCAGCTTAGGCCCCCCCGGACAGAACTACGAGCAGTACTTC.

The chain links TRBV5-1 to TRBJ2-1; no definite D call. V dropped 0 bases and J dropped 8 bases, with 12 bases sitting between them. CDR3 size: 14 residues. CDR1 is SGHRS, CDR2 YFSETQ, per germline. This chain's CDR3 is CASSLVAAWDEQFF. In DNA, the CDR3 is TGCGCCAGCAGCTTGGTGGCAGCTTGGGATGAGCAGTTCTTC.

V is TRBV7-3 and J is TRBJ2-6, with D tentatively TRBD1 or TRBD2 (6 bases each). The CDR3 sequence is 16 residues long. Germline CDR1 SGHTA, CDR2 FQGTGA. Trimming pared 5 bases from V and 4 bases from J, leaving 15 bases between. The CDR3 sequence is CASSLRGARGANVLTF. The CDR3 coding sequence is TGTGCCAGCAGCCTTAGGGGGGCAAGAGGGGCCAACGTCCTGACTTTC.

V gene TRBV3-1 combines with J gene TRBJ2-4; D remains unclear. The V and J ends lost 7 bases and 8 bases respectively, with 18 bases between them. This CDR3 has 14 residues. Germline V gene sequence: CDR1 LGHDT, CDR2 YNNKEL (reference sequence). The CDR3 DNA follows: TGTGCCAGCACCCCTTCGGCGGACCGGTACATTCAGTACTTC. Its protein product is CASTPSADRYIQYF.

This clonotype was picked up one time. The chain couples TRBV4-1 to TRBJ2-5; D tentatively reads TRBD1 or TRBD2 (5 bases each). CDR3 length equals 15 residues. Germline-derived CDR1 and CDR2 are MGHRA and YSYEKL. V was trimmed by 6 bases and J by 4 bases, leaving 18 bases between them. The CDR3 here is CASRSTRGSGETQYF. CDR3 in DNA: TGCGCCAGCAGATCGACGAGGGGATCGGGAGAGACCCAGTACTTC.

The V and J genes are TRBV29-1 and TRBJ2-3; a weak D match, TRBD1 (5 bases). CDR3 length: 13 residues. Germline loops: CDR1 SQVTM, CDR2 ANQGSEA. Trimming took 7 bases from V and 0 from J, leaving 11 bases between them. CDR3: CSATRVSTDTQYF. The CDR3 nucleotides read TGCAGCGCTACCAGGGTTAGCACAGATACGCAGTATTTT.

The chain combines TRBV5-1 with TRBJ1-4; D is uncertain. CDR3 length: 13 residues. Germline-derived CDR1 and CDR2 are SGHRS and YFSETQ. V was clipped by 5 bases and J by 8 bases, with 13 bases between them. CDR3 amino acids: CASREPMGEKLFF. For the CDR3, the DNA is TGCGCCAGCAGAGAACCCATGGGAGAAAAACTGTTTTTT. Looking up the rest from reference TRBV5-1 and TRBJ1-4 gives the full variable domain: KAGVTQTPRYLIKTRGQQVTLSCSPISGHRSVSWYQQTPGQGLQFLFEYFSETQRNKGNFPGRFSGRQFSNSRSEMNVSTLELGDSALYLCASREPMGEKLFFGSGTQLSVL.

This clonotype was seen a few times. The chain carries TRBV9 and TRBJ2-7; a weak D match, TRBD2 (5 bases). Per the germline V gene, CDR1 is SGDLS and CDR2 is YYNGEE. V lost 2 bases, J lost 5 bases, and 14 bases lay in between. CDR3 length equals 14 residues. The CDR3 reads CASSVSPGFNEQYF. In DNA form, the CDR3 reads TGTGCCAGCAGCGTTTCCCCGGGATTCAACGAGCAGTACTTC.

In this sample, this clonotype turned up a few times. A read error may account for a junction end that differs from germline. The CDR3: CASSLDLDSNSPLHF. CDR3 DNA sequence: TGTGCTAGCAGTTTAGATCTGGACAGTAATTCACCCCTCCACTTT. V gene TRBV7-7 combines with J gene TRBJ1-6, with TRBD1 as a possible D gene (6 bases). The CDR3 extends over 15 amino acids. Germline V CDR1 and CDR2: SSHAT, FNYEAQ (reference sequence).